A single sample is the source of the 6 T cell receptor beta chains below, sequenced in a study of OX40 agonist ivuxolimab in advanced cancers. Assay used: immunoSEQ multiplex PCR; TCRdb lists only in-frame clones, some missing. The sample includes over 65,000 clones, around 92% of them seen just once. The sequenced sample was CD4+ or CD8+ T cells sorted from blood, obtained in a trial of the OX40 agonist ivuxolimab. All receptors come from an adult with an advanced solid tumor such as melanoma, head and neck, liver or kidney cancer.

The rearrangement links TRBV11-2 to TRBJ1-2; D gene unclear. The CDR3 extends over 12 amino acids. With 0 bases removed from V and 4 bases from J, the gap between germline ends came to 3 bases. CDR1 and CDR2 from the germline V gene are SGHAT and FQNNGV. CDR3 loop: CASSLDRYGYTF. Here the CDR3 DNA reads TGTGCCAGCAGCTTAGACCGCTATGGCTACACCTTC. The variable domain in full, completed from reference TRBV11-2 and TRBJ1-2, reads EAGVAQSPRYKIIEKRQSVAFWCNPISGHATLYWYQQILGQGPKLLIQFQNNGVVDDSQLPKDRFSAERLKGVDSTLKIQPAKLEDSAVYLCASSLDRYGYTFGSGTRLTVV.

The chain employs TRBV7-2 and TRBJ2-7, with 9 bases lining up with TRBD2. The CDR3 covers 15 residues. Germline V lookup: CDR1 SGHTA, CDR2 FQGNSA. V shed 5 bases, J shed 2 bases, and the junction held 7 bases outside the gene matches. The CDR3 coding sequence is TGTGCCAGCAGCGGGGGACTAGCTGATACCTACGAGCAGTACTTC. It codes for CASSGGLADTYEQYF.

V is TRBV9 and J is TRBJ2-7; D is unresolved. CDR1 and CDR2 from the germline V gene are SGDLS and YYNGEE. The CDR3 length is 11 residues. The V and J ends lost 0 bases and 9 bases respectively, with 7 bases between them. The CDR3 nucleotides read TGTGCCAGCAGCGTAGGACCGGGGCAGTACTTC. Protein product: CASSVGPGQYF. Full variable domain (rest looked up from reference TRBV9 and TRBJ2-7): DSGVTQTPKHLITATGQRVTLRCSPRSGDLSVYWYQQSLDQGLQFLIQYYNGEERAKGNILERFSAQQFPDLHSELNLSSLELGDSALYFCASSVGPGQYFGPGTRLTVT.

The chain uses TRBV29-1 and TRBJ1-1, with D tentatively TRBD1 (6 bases). The ends were cut back, 6 bases at V and 6 bases at J, with 14 bases in the middle. CDR1 and CDR2 (germline): SQVTM, ANQGSEA. The CDR3 loop spans 12 amino acids. The DNA for the CDR3 is TGCAGCGTCGAAATACAGGGACCTGAAGCTTTCTTT. This gives the protein CSVEIQGPEAFF.

The CDR3 here is CATYPAAGLADEQYF. CDR3 DNA sequence: TGTGCCACCTACCCCGCGGCAGGACTAGCGGACGAGCAGTACTTC. The rearrangement links TRBV6-6 to TRBJ2-7; 10 bases map to TRBD2. CDR1 is MNHNY and CDR2 is SVGAGI in the germline V gene (reference sequence). The CDR3 totals 15 residues. V lost 10 bases and J lost 5; bases outside the gene matches: 14.

The chain employs TRBV19 and TRBJ1-5; 9 bases are shared with TRBD1. CDR1 and CDR2 from the germline V gene are LNHDA and SQIVND (reference sequence). The CDR3 is 16 amino acids. Losses at the gene ends were 5 bases for V and 3 bases for J; bases not matched to a gene: 8. CDR3 DNA: TGTGCCAGTAGTCCTTCGACAGGGGGAAACAATCAGCCCCAGCATTTT. Translated: CASSPSTGGNNQPQHF.